This TCR beta chain was sequenced during a study of CD8+ T cells in alopecia areata. The wider study: Treated patients were given oral tofacitinib, which was dosed at 5 to 10 mg twice daily. Whole-study results and caveats: Across lesional scalp, and particularly alopecia totalis/universalis, clonality surpassed that of normal scalp. Clonality in the scalp and expanded CD8+ clones ranked among the top 100 were significantly decreased by tofacitinib.

CDR3 length: 13 residues. Germline V gene data show CDR1 as LNHDA and CDR2 as SQIVND (reference sequence). The V end lost 6 bases, the J end lost 8 bases, and 14 bases lay between the germline ends. Investigators isolated RNA and reverse transcribed it into cDNA to act as the sequencing template. This table comes from immunoSEQ multiplex PCR, and its TCRdb copy is limited to in-frame clones, with some not included. This table holds over 150,000 clones, about 48% found once. Only a few counts were recorded for this clone. As yet, its antigen is unknown. Treatment indicated: oral pan-JAK inhibitor, 5-10 mg twice daily.

This rearrangement joins TRBV19 to TRBJ2-1; a weak D match, TRBD2 (5 bases). The clonotype originates from a human donor with alopecia areata. The sequenced sample was CD8+ T cells sorted from blood, obtained at week 24, from a patient treated with tofacitinib. As DNA, the CDR3 is TGTGCCAGTAGGCCAGGACTGATCGATGAGCAGTTCTTC. This codes for CASRPGLIDEQFF.